In this sample, the clone carrying this T cell receptor (beta chain) turned up a few times. What it recognizes is unknown. These data come from a study of regulatory T cells in long-lasting Graves disease. Arm-PCR of CDR3 regions and iRepertoire HTBI primers were the basis on which TCR beta libraries were built. Original handling: Identified segments across samples numbered just over 60 TRBV and around 13 TRBJ. One entry per CDR3 protein results from TCRdb running MiXCR on the multiplex PCR reads. The V and J calls and clone size are TCRdb's, not the authors'. The table has 500,000 or so distinct CDR3 sequences, 12% to 15% seen once. Stated time point: newly diagnosed GD, antithyroid drugs for less than 3 months. Extracted RNA from PBMCs served as the source of the TCR library. Study-wide findings and caveats: The study found persistent patients shared more public clonotypes (more than 2,500) than new patients (approximately 970).

V lost 0 bases and J 3 bases, leaving 13 bases between the germline ends. The CDR3 extends over 16 amino acids. CDR1 and CDR2 from the germline V gene are SGHRS and YFSETQ. This sample was shared with a second study, whose subject was T cells in Graves' hyperthyroidism and ophthalmopathy. Per that paper: By a 13 V-J model, ophthalmopathy was set apart from stable hyperthyroidism.

The chain links TRBV5-1 to TRBJ2-1; D is possibly TRBD1 or TRBD2 (6 bases each). This TCR was recovered from a woman between 50 and 59 years old with Graves disease. This specimen was peripheral blood mononuclear cells (PBMCs), taken at new diagnosis, from a patient treated with antithyroid drugs. The CDR3 DNA reads as TGCGCCAGCAGCTTGGAACCGAGGGGGGTCTACAATGAGCAGTTCTTC. Translated: CASSLEPRGVYNEQFF.